This T cell receptor (beta chain) was recovered during a study of T-cell reconstitution after alpha-beta-depleted transplantation in children. The study's findings and limits: Some patients' high day-60 TCRbeta diversity was attributed to recipient cells surviving conditioning. Expanded graft clones numbering several hundred reportedly gave rise to alpha-beta T cells about two months after transplant. The authors attributed T-cell counts and diversity one year after transplant mostly to newly produced T cells.

TCRbeta library construction was performed incorporating unique molecular identifiers. In TCRdb, the PCR reads were re-called with MiXCR into one record per CDR3 protein. Of about 290,000 distinct CDR3 sequences in the sample, just over 7.5% were seen once. This clonotype has a count of ten or more. Its antigen remains unknown. The source material was peripheral blood, sampled 360 days after TCRalphabeta/CD19-depleted stem cell transplant. The clonotype was recovered from a female patient between 2 and 15 years old who had a stem cell transplant for Fanconi anemia, so the T cells may come from the graft donor.

The CDR3 is CATSRRGYQETQYF. CDR3 bases: TGTGCCACCAGCAGAAGGGGGTACCAAGAGACCCAGTACTTC. This rearrangement joins TRBV15 to TRBJ2-5; maybe TRBD1 (6 bases). Trimming removed 2 bases from V and 0 bases from J, with 7 bases in between. Germline-derived CDR1 and CDR2 are LNHNV and YYDKDF (reference sequence). The CDR3 is 14 residues long.